This T cell receptor (beta chain) came from a study of graft-versus-host responses after intestinal transplantation. Study background: Isolated intestinal, liver-intestinal, or multivisceral transplants had been given to the recipients. Findings and limits, study-wide: Present in recipient marrow, GvH clones included some that appeared first in ileum or blood.

CD4 and CD8 responders that proliferated in the reaction were FACS-sorted. TCRdb keeps only in-frame clones here, not all; method: immunoSEQ multiplex PCR. The table has tens of thousands of clones, around 56% seen once. V was shortened by 8 bases and J by 3 bases, with 19 bases between the two germline ends. CDR1 and CDR2 (germline): LGHNA, YNFKEQ. This CDR3 has 15 amino acids. This clone was found a few times. This clonotype originated in a human patient who received an intestinal transplant. Sequences were derived from alloreactive CD4+ T cells from a mixed lymphocyte reaction culture, sampled before intestinal transplant. Subset specified: CFSE-low proliferating T cells sorted from roughly 6-day pre-transplant mixed lymphocyte reaction (GvH or HvG direction). The chain carries TRBV4-2 and TRBJ1-1; tentatively, D is TRBD1 (6 bases). CDR3: CASSRRAGAYTEAFF. CDR3 sequence (DNA): TGTGCCAGCTCCCGAAGGGCGGGGGCGTACACTGAAGCTTTCTTT.